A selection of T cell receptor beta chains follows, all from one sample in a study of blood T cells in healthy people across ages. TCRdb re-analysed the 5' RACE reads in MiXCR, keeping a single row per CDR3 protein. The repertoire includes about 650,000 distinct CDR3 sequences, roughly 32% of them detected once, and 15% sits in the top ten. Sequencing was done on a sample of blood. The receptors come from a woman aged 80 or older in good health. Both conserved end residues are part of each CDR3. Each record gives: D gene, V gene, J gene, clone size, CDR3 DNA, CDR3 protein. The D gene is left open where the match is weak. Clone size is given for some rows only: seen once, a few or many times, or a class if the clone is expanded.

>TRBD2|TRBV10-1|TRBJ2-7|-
TGCGCCAGCACCCCCAGTCTAGCGGGAGCCTACGAGCAGTACTTC
CASTPSLAGAYEQYF
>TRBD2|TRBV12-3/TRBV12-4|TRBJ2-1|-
TGTGCCAGCAGTTCCGCTGGACTAGCGGCTCACAATGAGCAGTTCTTC
CASSSAGLAAHNEQFF
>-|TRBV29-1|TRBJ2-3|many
TGCAGCGTTGAGGCCAGAAGAAGCACAGATACGCAGTATTTT
CSVEARRSTDTQYF
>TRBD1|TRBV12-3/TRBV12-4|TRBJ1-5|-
TGTGCCAGCAGTACACAGGGGATCTATCAGCCCCAGCATTTT
CASSTQGIYQPQHF
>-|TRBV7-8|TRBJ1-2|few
TGTGCCAGCAGCTTAGCGGACCACCGGGGCCACACCTTC
CASSLADHRGHTF
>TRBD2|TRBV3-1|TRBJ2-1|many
TGTGCCAGCAGCCAAGAGGCGGCGGGGGGGTTGAATGAGCAGTTCTTC
CASSQEAAGGLNEQFF
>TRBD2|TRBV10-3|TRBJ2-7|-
TGTGCCATCAGTGAGTCAGCTAGCGGGGGACCATACGAGCAGTACTTC
CAISESASGGPYEQYF
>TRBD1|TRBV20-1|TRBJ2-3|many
TGCAGTGCTAGTCGGGGACAGGGGGGATGGGATACGCAGTATTTT
CSASRGQGGWDTQYF
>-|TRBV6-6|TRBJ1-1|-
TGTGCCAGCAGTTACTCGGAAACCCTCTTCGGGACTGAAGCTTTCTTT
CASSYSETLFGTEAFF
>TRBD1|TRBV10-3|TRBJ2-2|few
TGTGCCATCAGGAAGGGACAGGGGGACACCGGGGAGCTGTTTTTT
CAIRKGQGDTGELFF
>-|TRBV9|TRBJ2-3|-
TGTACCAGCAGCGTCTGGGGCCGATTTTTCACAGATACGCAGTATTTT
CTSSVWGRFFTDTQYF
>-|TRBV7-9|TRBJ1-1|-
TGTGCCAGCAGCCCCGGACAGAGGAACACTGAAGCTTTCTTT
CASSPGQRNTEAFF
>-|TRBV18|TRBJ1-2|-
TGTGCCAGCTCACCACCCGGGACGGCCGGCTACACCTTC
CASSPPGTAGYTF
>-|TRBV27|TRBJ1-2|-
TGTGCCAGCAGACGAGGTCAATCGAACCATGGCTACATCTTC
CASRRGQSNHGYIF
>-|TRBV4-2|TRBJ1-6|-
TGTGCCAGCAGCCCCATGGCAGGGGCGAATTCACCCCTCCACTTT
CASSPMAGANSPLHF
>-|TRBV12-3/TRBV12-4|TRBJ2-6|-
TGTGCCAGCAGGCCGACTAGCTCTGGGGCCAACGTCCTGACTTTC
CASRPTSSGANVLTF
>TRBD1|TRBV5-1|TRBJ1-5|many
TGCGCCAGCAGCTTCTCCGGGACAGAGTATCAGCCCCAGCATTTT
CASSFSGTEYQPQHF
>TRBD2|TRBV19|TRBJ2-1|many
TGTGCCAGTACGAGCGGGGGCCGAAACAATGAGCAGTTCTTC
CASTSGGRNNEQFF
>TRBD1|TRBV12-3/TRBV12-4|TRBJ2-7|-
TGTGCCAGCAGTTTTGGACAGGGGGTTGGGGGGCTTTTCGGCGAGCAGTACTTC
CASSFGQGVGGLFGEQYF
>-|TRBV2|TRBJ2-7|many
TGTGCCAGCACCGTTAGCGTGGGGGGCTCCTACGAGCAGTACTTC
CASTVSVGGSYEQYF
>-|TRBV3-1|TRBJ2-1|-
TGTGCCAGCAGCCAAGATAGTGAGCAGTTCTTC
CASSQDSEQFF
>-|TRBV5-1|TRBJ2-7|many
TGCGCCAGCAGCTTGGTCGGCGAGGGCTACGAGCAGTACTTC
CASSLVGEGYEQYF
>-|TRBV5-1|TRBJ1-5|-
TGCGCCAGCAGCGGGGACGGTAATCAGCCCCAGCATTTT
CASSGDGNQPQHF
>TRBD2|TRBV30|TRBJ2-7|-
TGTGCCTGGAGTGGCGTCGGGACTAGCGGGTGGAATGCCTTTGGCGAGCAGTACTTC
CAWSGVGTSGWNAFGEQYF
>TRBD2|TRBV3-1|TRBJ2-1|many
TGTGCCAGCAGCCAACCTAGCGGGGGGGTCCACAATGAGCAGTTCTTC
CASSQPSGGVHNEQFF
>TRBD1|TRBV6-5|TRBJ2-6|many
TGTGCCAGCAGTTTAGACAGGGGGCATGGGGCCAACGTCCTGACTTTC
CASSLDRGHGANVLTF
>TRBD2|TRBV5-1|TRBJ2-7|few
TGCGCCAGCAGCTTGCGCCGGCCTAGCGGGAGAAACGAGCAGTACTTC
CASSLRRPSGRNEQYF
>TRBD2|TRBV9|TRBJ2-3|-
TGTGCCAGCAGCGTTGCCGGGACTAGCGGAGCAGGGGATACGCAGTATTTT
CASSVAGTSGAGDTQYF
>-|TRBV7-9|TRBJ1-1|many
TGTGCCAGCAGTCCTTTCTTCGGGGTGAACACTGAAGCTTTCTTT
CASSPFFGVNTEAFF
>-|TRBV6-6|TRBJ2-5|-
TGTGCCAGCAGTCCCCCAGGGAACCCTGGGGAGACCCAGTACTTC
CASSPPGNPGETQYF
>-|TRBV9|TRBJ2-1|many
TGTGCCAGCAGCGTAGGTCACGCGGGGGCGTTTTACAATGAGCAGTTCTTC
CASSVGHAGAFYNEQFF
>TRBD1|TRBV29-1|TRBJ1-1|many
TGCAGCGCCTCGACAGGGGGATTGAACACTGAAGCTTTCTTT
CSASTGGLNTEAFF
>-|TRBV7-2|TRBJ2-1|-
TGTGCCAGTAGCTCCTCTCCGAGACTAACCTACAATGAGCAGTTCTTC
CASSSSPRLTYNEQFF
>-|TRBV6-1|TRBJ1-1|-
TGTGCCGTGGTACGGGTGGCGCTTACGGCTTTCTTT
CAVVRVALTAFF
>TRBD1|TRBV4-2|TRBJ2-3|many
TGTGCCAGCAGCCCTTCTCAGACAGGGGGGACAGATACGCAGTATTTT
CASSPSQTGGTDTQYF
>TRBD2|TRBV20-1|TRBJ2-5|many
TGCAGTGCTAGCTTAGCGGGGGGAATTAGGGAGACCCAGTACTTC
CSASLAGGIRETQYF
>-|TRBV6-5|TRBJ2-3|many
TGTGCCAGCAGTTACTCGCAGAGATCTAACACAGATACGCAGTATTTT
CASSYSQRSNTDTQYF
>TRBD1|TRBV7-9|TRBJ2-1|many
TGTGCCACCAAGGCGGGACAGGGGACCAATGAGCAGTTCTTC
CATKAGQGTNEQFF
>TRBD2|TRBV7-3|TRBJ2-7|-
TGTGCCAGCAGCTTAAGCGGGGGGGCGTTCGACGAGCAGTACTTC
CASSLSGGAFDEQYF
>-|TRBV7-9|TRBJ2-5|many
TGTGCCAGCAGCCCGGGTAGGCGGCAAGAGACCCAGTACTTC
CASSPGRRQETQYF
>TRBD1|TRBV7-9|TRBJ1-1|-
TGTTCCAGCAGCTTAGGGGACAGCAACACTGAAGCTTTCTTT
CSSSLGDSNTEAFF
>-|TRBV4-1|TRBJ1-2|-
TGCGCCAGCAGCCAAGTCGGGGGGGTTGGCTACACCTTC
CASSQVGGVGYTF
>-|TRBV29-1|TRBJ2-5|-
TGCAGCGTTGAAGATCTCTGGAGCCAAGAGACCCAGTACTTC
CSVEDLWSQETQYF
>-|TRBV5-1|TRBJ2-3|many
TGCGCCAGCAGCCCCCTTGGGGGGGGCTATGATACGCAGTATTTT
CASSPLGGGYDTQYF
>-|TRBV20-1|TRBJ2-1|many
TGCAGTTCCATAAAAGCTGGGACAACCTACAATGAGCAGTTCTTC
CSSIKAGTTYNEQFF
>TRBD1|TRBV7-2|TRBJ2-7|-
TGTGCCAGCAGCTTAGACAATACAGGGGGCGACGAGCAGTACTTC
CASSLDNTGGDEQYF
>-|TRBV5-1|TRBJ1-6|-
TGCGCCAGCAGCTTGGCACAGGGCGATTCACCCCTCCACTTT
CASSLAQGDSPLHF
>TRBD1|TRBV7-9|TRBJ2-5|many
TGTGCCAGCAGCTTAGGGCAACGCAGGGGGCGAAGGGGCCAAGAGACCCAGTACTTC
CASSLGQRRGRRGQETQYF
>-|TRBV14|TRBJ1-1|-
TGTGCCAGCAGCCCGTACGGTGTTGAAGCTTTCTTT
CASSPYGVEAFF
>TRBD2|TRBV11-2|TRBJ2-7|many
TGTGCCAGCAGCTTAGAGAGGCTAGCGGGCGAGCAGTACTTC
CASSLERLAGEQYF
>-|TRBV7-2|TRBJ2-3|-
TGTGCCAGCAGCCCCAGGGTAGGGGATACGCAGTATTTT
CASSPRVGDTQYF
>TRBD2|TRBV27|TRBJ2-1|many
TGTGCCACCTCTGTCCTCGGGGGGGGCGGTAATGAGCAGTTCTTC
CATSVLGGGGNEQFF
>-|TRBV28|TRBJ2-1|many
TGTGCCAGCAGTTTATGGGGGAGCAGCTCCTACAATGAGCAGTTCTTC
CASSLWGSSSYNEQFF
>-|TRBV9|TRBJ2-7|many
TGTGCCAGCAGCAATAGGGCAGGGGAGCCCTACGAGCAGTACTTC
CASSNRAGEPYEQYF